This T cell receptor beta chain was obtained from a study of T-cell reconstitution after alpha-beta-depleted transplantation in children. Notes on the study in general: The origin of alpha-beta T cells about two months after transplant was reportedly several hundred expanded graft clones. T-cell counts and diversity at one year post-transplant came mainly from newly produced T cells. Recipient T cells and thymic progenitors that survived gave rise to the high TCRbeta diversity observed at day 60 in some patients.

As to this clonotype: Its target is not known.

With V trimmed by 0 bases and J by 0 bases, 10 bases remained unmatched. The CDR3 sequence is 17 residues long. CDR1 GTSNPN and CDR2 SVGIG come from the germline V gene (reference sequence). Construction of the TCRbeta library involved unique molecular identifiers. TCRdb used MiXCR to reprocess the PCR reads, holding one entry per CDR3 protein. The repertoire holds 780,000 or so distinct CDR3 sequences, with roughly 15% as singletons. The sequence was collected from a male patient between 10 and 17 years old who had a stem cell transplant for acute lymphoblastic leukemia, so the T cells may come from the graft donor. This sequence joins TRBV30 and TRBJ1-1; 7 bases agree with TRBD1. Sample: PBMCs, mostly from graft donor cells, taken 360 days after TCRalphabeta/CD19-depleted stem cell transplant. CDR3 in DNA: TGTGCCTGGAGTGTACTCCACAGGGGTCTTATGAACACTGAAGCTTTCTTT. It codes for CAWSVLHRGLMNTEAFF.